These T cell receptor beta chains were read from a single sample in a study of blood T cell repertoires in COVID-19. Profiling relied on immunoSEQ multiplex PCR, and the TCRdb table lists in-frame clones only, not all of them. Of over 400,000 clones in the sample, 86% are singletons; the top ten hold approximately 1.4%. The sample comprised peripheral blood. These receptors were collected from a woman between 25 and 40 years old with active or convalescent COVID-19. Both conserved end residues are part of each CDR3. D genes are given only for firm matches. Size is stated for part of the rows, as once, few or many counts, or as a class when the clone is expanded.

D gene	clone size	V gene	J gene	CDR3 DNA	CDR3 protein
NA	NA	TRBV29-1	TRBJ2-5	TGCAGCGTTGAACTCCAGGGGGGCCCCCCGCAAGAGACCCAGTACTTC	CSVELQGGPPQETQYF
NA	NA	TRBV30	TRBJ2-5	TGTGCCTGGAGTGTACTTTGGGACACCCAAGAGACCCAGTACTTC	CAWSVLWDTQETQYF
NA	NA	TRBV19	TRBJ1-4	TGTGCCAGCTCAGTTGCAACTAATGAAAAACTGTTTTTT	CASSVATNEKLFF
NA	once	TRBV6-4	TRBJ1-1	TGTGCCAGCAGTTCGGAAGGAGGGAACACTGAAGCTTTCTTT	CASSSEGGNTEAFF
TRBD1	NA	TRBV2	TRBJ2-7	TGTGCCAGCAATCGACAGGGGCGAAGGTCCGAGCAGTACTTC	CASNRQGRRSEQYF
TRBD2	NA	TRBV7-9	TRBJ2-7	TGTGCCAGCAGCTCGGGGACTAGCGGGGGGTCCTACGAGCAGTACTTC	CASSSGTSGGSYEQYF
NA	NA	TRBV29-1	TRBJ1-2	TGCAGCGTTGAAGTCTTGGGACAAGGGGATGGCTACACCTTC	CSVEVLGQGDGYTF
NA	NA	TRBV6-5	TRBJ1-6	TGTGCCAGCAGTTACGAAGAGGAGGGATTGTGGCCCCTCCACTTT	CASSYEEEGLWPLHF
TRBD1	few	TRBV6-5	TRBJ1-6	TGTGCCAGCAGTTACTCGACAGGGGGAAATTCACCCCTCCACTTT	CASSYSTGGNSPLHF
TRBD2	NA	TRBV27	TRBJ2-5	TGTGCCAGCAGTGCCCCGGGAGGGCGGGGGACCCAGTACTTC	CASSAPGGRGTQYF
TRBD1	NA	TRBV28	TRBJ1-2	TGTGCCAGCAGTCCTTCGGCAGGGGGTGGCTACACCTTC	CASSPSAGGGYTF